This T cell receptor (beta chain) came from a study of cytomegalovirus exposure and HLA in healthy donors. The primer mix had 60 Vbeta and 13 Jbeta primers. TCRdb's copy holds only in-frame clones and misses some; the assay was immunoSEQ multiplex PCR. The data show some 120,000 clones, 75% seen once. Note on this clone: The target antigen is unknown.

Study results and limitations: Presence/absence analyses supposed approximately even sequencing depth among donors.

The receptor's source is a woman aged 40-49 years in good health and CMV-seropositive. The sample consisted of PBMCs.

CDR3 DNA sequence: TGCGCCAGCAGCCAATGGACTAGAGATGGCTACACCTTC. It encodes CASSQWTRDGYTF. The chain has TRBV4-3 and TRBJ1-2; D gene unclear. Per germline, CDR1 LGHNA and CDR2 YSLEER. Trimming shortened V by 2 bases and J by 6 bases, and 10 bases separated the two germline ends. The CDR3 covers 13 residues.